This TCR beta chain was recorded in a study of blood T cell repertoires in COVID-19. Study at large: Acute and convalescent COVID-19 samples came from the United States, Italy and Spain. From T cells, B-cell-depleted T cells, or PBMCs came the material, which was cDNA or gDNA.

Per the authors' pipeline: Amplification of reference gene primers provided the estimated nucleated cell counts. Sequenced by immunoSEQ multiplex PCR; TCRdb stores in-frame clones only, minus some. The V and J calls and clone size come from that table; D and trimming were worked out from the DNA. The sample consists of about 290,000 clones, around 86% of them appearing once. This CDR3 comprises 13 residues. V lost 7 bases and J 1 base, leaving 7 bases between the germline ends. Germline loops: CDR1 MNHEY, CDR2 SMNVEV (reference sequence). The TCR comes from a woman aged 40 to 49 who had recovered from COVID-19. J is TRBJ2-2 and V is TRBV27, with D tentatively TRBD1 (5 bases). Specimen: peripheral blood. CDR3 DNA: TGTGCCAGCATAAGGGGGAACACCGGGGAGCTGTTTTTT. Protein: CASIRGNTGELFF.